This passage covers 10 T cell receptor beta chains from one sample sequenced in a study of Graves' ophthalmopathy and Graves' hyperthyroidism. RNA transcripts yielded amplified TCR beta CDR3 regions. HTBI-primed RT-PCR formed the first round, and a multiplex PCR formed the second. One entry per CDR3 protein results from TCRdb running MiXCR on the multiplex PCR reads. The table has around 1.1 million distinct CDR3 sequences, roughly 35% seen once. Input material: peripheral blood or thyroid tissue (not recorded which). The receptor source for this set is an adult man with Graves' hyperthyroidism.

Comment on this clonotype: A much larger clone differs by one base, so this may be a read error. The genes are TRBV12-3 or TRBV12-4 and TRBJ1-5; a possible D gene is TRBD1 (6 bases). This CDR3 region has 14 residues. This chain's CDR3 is CAISPQGLNQPQHF. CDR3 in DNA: TGTGCCATCAGTCCACAGGGCCTCAATCAGCCCCAGCATTTT.

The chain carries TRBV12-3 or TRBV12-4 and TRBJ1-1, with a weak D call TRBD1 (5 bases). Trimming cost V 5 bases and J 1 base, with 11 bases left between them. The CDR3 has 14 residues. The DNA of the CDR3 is TGTGCCAGCAGTCTGGGACTCAAGAACACTGAAGCTTTCTTT. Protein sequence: CASSLGLKNTEAFF.

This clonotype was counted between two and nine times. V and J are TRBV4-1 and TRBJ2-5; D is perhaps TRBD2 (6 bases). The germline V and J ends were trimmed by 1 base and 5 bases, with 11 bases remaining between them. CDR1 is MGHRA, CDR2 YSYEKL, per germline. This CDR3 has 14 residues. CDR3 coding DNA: TGCGCCAGCAGCCAAGTCGGGGGTCCGGAGACCCAGTACTTC. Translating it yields CASSQVGGPETQYF.

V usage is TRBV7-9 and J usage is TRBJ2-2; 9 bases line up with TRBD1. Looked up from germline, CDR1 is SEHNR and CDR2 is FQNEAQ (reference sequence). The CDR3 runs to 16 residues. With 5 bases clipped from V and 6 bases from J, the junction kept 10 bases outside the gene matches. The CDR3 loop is CASSGYRGHLPGELFF. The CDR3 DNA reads TGTGCCAGCAGCGGATACAGGGGGCATCTCCCCGGGGAGCTGTTTTTT.

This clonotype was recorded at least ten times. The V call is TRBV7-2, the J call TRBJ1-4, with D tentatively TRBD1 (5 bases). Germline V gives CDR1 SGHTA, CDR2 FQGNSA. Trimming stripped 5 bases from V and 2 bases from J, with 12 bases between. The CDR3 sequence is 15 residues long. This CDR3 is CASSPGQVTNEKLFF. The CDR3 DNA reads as TGTGCCAGCAGCCCAGGGCAAGTTACTAATGAAAAACTGTTTTTT.

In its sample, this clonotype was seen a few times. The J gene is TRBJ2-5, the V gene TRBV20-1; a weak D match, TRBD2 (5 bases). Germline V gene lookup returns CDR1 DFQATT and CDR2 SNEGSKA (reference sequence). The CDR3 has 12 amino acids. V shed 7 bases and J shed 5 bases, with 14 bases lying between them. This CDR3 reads CSVTRGGETQYF. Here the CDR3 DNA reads TGCAGTGTAACACGGGGTGGGGAGACCCAGTACTTC.

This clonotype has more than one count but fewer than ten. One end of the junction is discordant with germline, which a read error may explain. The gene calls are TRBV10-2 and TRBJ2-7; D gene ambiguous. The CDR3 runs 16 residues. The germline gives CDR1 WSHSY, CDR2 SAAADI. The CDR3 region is CASSEVVAPLSYEQYF. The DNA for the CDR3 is TGTGCCAGCAGTGAAGTTGTGGCTCCCCTCTCCTACGAGCAGTACTTC.

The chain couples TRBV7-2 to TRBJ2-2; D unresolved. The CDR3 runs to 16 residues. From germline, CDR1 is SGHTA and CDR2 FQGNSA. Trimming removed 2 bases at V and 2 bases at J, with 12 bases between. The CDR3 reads CASSLRADDNTGELFF. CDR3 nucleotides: TGTGCCAGCAGCTTAAGGGCAGACGACAACACCGGGGAGCTGTTTTTT.

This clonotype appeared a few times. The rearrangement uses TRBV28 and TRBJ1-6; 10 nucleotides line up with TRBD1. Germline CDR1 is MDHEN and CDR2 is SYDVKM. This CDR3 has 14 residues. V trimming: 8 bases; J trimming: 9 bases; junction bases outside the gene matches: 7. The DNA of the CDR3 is TGTGCCAGCGCGGACAGGGGGTTAGCTTCACCCCTCCACTTT. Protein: CASADRGLASPLHF.

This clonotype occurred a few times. The CDR3, as DNA: TGTGCCAGCAGCTTAGGGACAGGGGCCAGGTCCGGGGAGCTGTTTTTT. Protein sequence: CASSLGTGARSGELFF. The chain recombines TRBV7-2 with TRBJ2-2; 9 bases line up with TRBD1. CDR1 and CDR2 from the germline V gene are SGHTA and FQGNSA. V shed 1 base, J shed 6 bases, and the junction held 6 bases outside the gene matches. This CDR3 region has 16 residues.